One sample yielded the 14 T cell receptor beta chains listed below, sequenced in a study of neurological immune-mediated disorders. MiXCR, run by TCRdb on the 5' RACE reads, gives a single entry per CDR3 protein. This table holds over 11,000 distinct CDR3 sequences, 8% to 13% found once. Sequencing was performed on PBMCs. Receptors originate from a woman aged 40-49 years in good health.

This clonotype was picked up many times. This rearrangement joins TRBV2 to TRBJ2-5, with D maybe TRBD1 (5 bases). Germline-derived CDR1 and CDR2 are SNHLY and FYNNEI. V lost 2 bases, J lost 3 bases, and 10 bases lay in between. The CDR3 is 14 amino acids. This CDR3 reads CASSEQGREETQYF. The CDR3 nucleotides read TGTGCCAGCAGTGAACAGGGCCGGGAAGAGACCCAGTACTTC.

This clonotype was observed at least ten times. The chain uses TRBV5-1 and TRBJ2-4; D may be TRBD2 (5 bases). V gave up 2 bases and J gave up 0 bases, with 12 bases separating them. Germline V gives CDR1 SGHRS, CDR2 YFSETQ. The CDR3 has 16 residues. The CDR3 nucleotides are TGCGCCAGCAGCTTCTACCGTGAGGGAGCCAAAAACATTCAGTACTTC. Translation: CASSFYREGAKNIQYF.

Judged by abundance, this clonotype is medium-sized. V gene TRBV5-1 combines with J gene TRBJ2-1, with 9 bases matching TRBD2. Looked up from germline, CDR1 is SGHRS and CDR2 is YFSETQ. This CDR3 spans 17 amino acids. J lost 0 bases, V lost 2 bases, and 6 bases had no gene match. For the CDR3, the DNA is TGCGCCAGCAGCTTCCGACTAGCGGCTAGCTCCTACAATGAGCAGTTCTTC. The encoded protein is CASSFRLAASSYNEQFF. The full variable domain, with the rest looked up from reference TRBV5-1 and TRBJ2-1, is KAGVTQTPRYLIKTRGQQVTLSCSPISGHRSVSWYQQTPGQGLQFLFEYFSETQRNKGNFPGRFSGRQFSNSRSEMNVSTLELGDSALYLCASSFRLAASSYNEQFFGPGTRLTVL.

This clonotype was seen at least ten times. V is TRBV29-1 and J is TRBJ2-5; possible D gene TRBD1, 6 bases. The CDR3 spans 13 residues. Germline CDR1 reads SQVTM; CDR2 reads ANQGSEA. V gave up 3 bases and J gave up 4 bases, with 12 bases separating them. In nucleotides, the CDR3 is TGCAGCGTTGATTACAGGGTTGGAGAGACCCAGTACTTC. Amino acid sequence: CSVDYRVGETQYF.

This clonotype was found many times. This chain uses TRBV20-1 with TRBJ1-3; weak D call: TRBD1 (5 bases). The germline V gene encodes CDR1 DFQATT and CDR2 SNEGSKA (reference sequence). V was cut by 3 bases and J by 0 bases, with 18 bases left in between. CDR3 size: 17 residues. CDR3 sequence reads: CSASKAQGGASGNTIYF. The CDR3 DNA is TGCAGTGCTAGTAAGGCCCAGGGAGGGGCCTCTGGAAACACCATATATTTT.

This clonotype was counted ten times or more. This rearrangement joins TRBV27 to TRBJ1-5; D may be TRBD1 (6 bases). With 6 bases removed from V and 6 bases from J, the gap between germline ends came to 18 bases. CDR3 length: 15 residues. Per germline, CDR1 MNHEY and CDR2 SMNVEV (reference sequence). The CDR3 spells CASSPVGGAPQPQHF. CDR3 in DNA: TGTGCCAGCAGCCCCGTGGGGGGGGCCCCTCAGCCCCAGCATTTT.

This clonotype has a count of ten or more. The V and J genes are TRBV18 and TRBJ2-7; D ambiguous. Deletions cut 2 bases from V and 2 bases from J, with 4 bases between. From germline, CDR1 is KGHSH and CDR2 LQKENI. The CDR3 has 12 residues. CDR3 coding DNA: TGTGCCAGCTCACCATCAGCCTACGAGCAGTACTTC. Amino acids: CASSPSAYEQYF.

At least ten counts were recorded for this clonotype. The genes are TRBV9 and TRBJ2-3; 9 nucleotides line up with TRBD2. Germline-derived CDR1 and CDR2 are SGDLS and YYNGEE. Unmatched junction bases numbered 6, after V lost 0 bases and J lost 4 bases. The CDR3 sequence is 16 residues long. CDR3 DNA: TGTGCCAGCAGCGTAGCAGCGGGAGGCCCCTCAGATACGCAGTATTTT. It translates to CASSVAAGGPSDTQYF.

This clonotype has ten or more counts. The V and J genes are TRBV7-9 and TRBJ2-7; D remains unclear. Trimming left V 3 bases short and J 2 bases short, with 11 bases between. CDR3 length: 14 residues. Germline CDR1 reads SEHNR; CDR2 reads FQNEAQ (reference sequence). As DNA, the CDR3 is TGTGCCAGCAGCTTGGCGGCAGGTACCTACGAGCAGTACTTC. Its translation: CASSLAAGTYEQYF.

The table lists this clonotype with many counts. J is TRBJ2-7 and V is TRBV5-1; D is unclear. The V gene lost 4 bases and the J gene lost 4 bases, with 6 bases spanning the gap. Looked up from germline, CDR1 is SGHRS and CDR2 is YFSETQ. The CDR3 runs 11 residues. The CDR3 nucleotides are TGCGCCAGCAGCACAACTTACGAGCAGTACTTC. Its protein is CASSTTYEQYF. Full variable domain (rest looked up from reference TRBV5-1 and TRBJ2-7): KAGVTQTPRYLIKTRGQQVTLSCSPISGHRSVSWYQQTPGQGLQFLFEYFSETQRNKGNFPGRFSGRQFSNSRSEMNVSTLELGDSALYLCASSTTYEQYFGPGTRLTVT.

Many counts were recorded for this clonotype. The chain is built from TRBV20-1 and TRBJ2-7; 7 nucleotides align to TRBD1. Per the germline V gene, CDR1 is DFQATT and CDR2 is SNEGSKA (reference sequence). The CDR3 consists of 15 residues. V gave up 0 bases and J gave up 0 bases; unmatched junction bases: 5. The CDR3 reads CSARDPGQPSYEQYF. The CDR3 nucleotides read TGCAGTGCTAGAGATCCGGGACAGCCCTCCTACGAGCAGTACTTC.

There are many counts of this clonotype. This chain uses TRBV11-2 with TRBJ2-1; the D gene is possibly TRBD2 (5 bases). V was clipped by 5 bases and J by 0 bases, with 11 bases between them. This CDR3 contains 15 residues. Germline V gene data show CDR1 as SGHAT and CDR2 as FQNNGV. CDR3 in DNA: TGTGCCAGCAGCCCAGGACTTGCCTCCTACAATGAGCAGTTCTTC. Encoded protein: CASSPGLASYNEQFF. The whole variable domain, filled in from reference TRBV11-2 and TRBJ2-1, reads EAGVAQSPRYKIIEKRQSVAFWCNPISGHATLYWYQQILGQGPKLLIQFQNNGVVDDSQLPKDRFSAERLKGVDSTLKIQPAKLEDSAVYLCASSPGLASYNEQFFGPGTRLTVL.

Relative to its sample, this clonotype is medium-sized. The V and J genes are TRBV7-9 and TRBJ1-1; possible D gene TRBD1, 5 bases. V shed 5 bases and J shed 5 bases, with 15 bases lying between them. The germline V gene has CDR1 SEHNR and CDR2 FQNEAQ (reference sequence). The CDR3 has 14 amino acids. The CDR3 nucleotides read TGTGCCAGCAGCAACCGGGACGGTGGGACTGAAGCTTTCTTT. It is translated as CASSNRDGGTEAFF.

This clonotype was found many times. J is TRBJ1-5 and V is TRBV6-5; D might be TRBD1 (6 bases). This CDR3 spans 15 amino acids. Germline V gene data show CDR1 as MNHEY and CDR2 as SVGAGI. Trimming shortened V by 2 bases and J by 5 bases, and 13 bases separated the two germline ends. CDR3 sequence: CASSYKAGEDQPQHF. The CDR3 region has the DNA TGTGCCAGCAGTTACAAGGCAGGGGAGGATCAGCCCCAGCATTTT.